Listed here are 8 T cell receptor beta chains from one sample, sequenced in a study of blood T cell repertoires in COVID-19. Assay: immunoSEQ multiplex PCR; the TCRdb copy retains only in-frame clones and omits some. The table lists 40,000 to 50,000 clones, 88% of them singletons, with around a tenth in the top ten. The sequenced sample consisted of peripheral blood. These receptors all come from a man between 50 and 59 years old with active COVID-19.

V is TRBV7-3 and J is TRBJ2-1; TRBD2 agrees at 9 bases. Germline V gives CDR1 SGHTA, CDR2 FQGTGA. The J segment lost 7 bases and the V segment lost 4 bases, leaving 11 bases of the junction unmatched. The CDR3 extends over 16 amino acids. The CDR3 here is CASSYLGTSRFNEQFF. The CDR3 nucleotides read TGTGCCAGCAGCTACCTTGGGACTAGCCGATTTAATGAGCAGTTCTTC. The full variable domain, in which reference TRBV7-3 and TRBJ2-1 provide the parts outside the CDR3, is GAGVSQTPSNKVTEKGKYVELRCDPISGHTALYWYRQSLGQGPEFLIYFQGTGAADDSGLPNDRFFAVRPEGSVSTLKIQRTERGDSAVYLCASSYLGTSRFNEQFFGPGTRLTVL.

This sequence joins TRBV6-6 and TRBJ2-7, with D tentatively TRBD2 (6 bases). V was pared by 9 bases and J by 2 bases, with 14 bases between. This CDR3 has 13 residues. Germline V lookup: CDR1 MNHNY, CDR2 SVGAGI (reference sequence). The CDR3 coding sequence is TGTGCCAGTCCCGGGGGAAGAGCCTACGAGCAGTACTTC. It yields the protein CASPGGRAYEQYF.

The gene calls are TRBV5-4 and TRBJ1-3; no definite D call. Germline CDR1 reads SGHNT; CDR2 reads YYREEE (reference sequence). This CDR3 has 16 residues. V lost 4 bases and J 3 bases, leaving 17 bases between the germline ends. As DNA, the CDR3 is TGTGCCAGCAGCCCCCGCCCCGGGGAGGATGGAAACACCATATATTTT. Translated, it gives CASSPRPGEDGNTIYF.

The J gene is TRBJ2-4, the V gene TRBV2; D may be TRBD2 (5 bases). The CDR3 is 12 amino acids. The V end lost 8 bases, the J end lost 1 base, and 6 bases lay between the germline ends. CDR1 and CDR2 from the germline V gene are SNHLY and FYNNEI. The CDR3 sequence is CASSGAKNIQYF. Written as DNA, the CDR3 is TGTGCCAGCTCGGGGGCCAAAAACATTCAGTACTTC.

This CDR3 is CASSEQGPYGYTF. In nucleotides, the CDR3 is TGTGCCAGCAGTGAACAGGGACCCTATGGCTACACCTTC. The genes are TRBV27 and TRBJ1-2, with D perhaps TRBD1 (6 bases). Germline CDR1 is MNHEY and CDR2 is SMNVEV (reference sequence). The CDR3 runs to 13 residues. Trimming left V 5 bases short and J 4 bases short, with 11 bases between.

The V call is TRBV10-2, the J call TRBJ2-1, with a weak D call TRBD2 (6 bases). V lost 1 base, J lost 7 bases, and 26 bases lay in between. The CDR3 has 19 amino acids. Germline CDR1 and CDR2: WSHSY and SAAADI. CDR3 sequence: CASSELPSLGGEKGNEQFF. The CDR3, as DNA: TGCGCCAGCAGTGAGTTACCGTCGTTAGGCGGGGAAAAGGGGAATGAGCAGTTCTTC.

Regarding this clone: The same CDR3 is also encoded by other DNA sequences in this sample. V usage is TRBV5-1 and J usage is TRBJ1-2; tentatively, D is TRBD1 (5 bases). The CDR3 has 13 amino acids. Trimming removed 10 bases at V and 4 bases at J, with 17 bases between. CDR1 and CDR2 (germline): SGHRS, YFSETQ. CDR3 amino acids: CARRPGGGYGYTF. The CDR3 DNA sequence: TGCGCCCGCCGGCCCGGGGGGGGCTATGGCTACACCTTC.

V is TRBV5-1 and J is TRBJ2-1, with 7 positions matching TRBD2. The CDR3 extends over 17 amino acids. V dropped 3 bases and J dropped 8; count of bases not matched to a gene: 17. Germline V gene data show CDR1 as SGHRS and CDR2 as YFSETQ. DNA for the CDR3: TGCGCCAGCAGCTGGGGATCTGCTAGCGGAGGAGGGGATGAGCAGTTCTTC. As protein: CASSWGSASGGGDEQFF.